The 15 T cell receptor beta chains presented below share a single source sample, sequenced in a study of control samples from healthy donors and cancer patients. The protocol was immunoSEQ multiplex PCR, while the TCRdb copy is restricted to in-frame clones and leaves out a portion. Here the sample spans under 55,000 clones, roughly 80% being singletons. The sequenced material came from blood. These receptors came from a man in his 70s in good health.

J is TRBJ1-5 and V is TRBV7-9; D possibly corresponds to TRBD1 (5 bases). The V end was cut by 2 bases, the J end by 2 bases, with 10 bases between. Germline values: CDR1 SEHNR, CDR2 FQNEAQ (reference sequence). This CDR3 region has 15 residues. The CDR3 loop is CASSLPGAGNQPQHF. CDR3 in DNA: TGTGCCAGCAGCTTACCTGGGGCCGGCAATCAGCCCCAGCATTTT.

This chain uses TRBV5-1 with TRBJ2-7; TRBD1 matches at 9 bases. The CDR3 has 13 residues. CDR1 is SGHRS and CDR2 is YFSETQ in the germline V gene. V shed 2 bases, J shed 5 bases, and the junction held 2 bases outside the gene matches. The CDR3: CASSFRDRDEQYF. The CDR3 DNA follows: TGCGCCAGCAGCTTCCGGGACAGGGACGAGCAGTACTTC.

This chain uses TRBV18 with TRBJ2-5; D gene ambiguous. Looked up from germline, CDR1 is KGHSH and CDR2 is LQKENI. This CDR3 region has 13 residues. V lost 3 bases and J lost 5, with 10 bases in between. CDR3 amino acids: CASSPVGTETQYF. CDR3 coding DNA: TGTGCCAGCTCACCTGTAGGAACGGAGACCCAGTACTTC.

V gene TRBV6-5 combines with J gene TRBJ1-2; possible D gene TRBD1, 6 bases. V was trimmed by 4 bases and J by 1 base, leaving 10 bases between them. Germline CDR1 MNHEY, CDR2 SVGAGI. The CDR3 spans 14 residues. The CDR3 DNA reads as TGTGCCAGCAGTTTACAGGGAGTTAACTATGGCTACACCTTC. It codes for CASSLQGVNYGYTF.

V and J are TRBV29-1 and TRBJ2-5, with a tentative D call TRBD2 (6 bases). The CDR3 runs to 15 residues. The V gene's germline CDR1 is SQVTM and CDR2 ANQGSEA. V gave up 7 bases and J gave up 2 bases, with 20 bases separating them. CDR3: CSARRGSRGQETQYF. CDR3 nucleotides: TGCAGCGCCCGGAGGGGCTCTAGGGGACAAGAGACCCAGTACTTC. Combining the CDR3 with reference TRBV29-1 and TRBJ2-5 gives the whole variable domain SAVISQKPSRDICQRGTSLTIQCQVDSQVTMMFWYRQQPGQSLTLIATANQGSEATYESGFVIDKFPISRPNLTFSTLTVSNMSPEDSSIYLCSARRGSRGQETQYFGPGTRLLVL.

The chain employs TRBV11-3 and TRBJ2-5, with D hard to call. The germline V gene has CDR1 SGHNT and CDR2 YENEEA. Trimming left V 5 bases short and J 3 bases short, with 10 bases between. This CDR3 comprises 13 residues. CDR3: CASSPRGEETQYF. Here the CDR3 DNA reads TGTGCCAGCAGCCCCCGCGGCGAAGAGACCCAGTACTTC.

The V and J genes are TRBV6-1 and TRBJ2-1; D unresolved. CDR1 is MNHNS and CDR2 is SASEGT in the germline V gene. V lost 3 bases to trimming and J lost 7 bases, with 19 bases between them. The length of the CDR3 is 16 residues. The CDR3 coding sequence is TGTGCCAGCAGTGAGGGCCCGCGGTCCAAAGGTAATGAGCAGTTCTTC. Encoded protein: CASSEGPRSKGNEQFF.

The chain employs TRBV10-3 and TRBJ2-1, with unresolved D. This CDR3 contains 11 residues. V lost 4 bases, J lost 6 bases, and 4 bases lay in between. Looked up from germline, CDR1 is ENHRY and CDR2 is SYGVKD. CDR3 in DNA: TGTGCCATCAGTGCTCGCAATGAGCAGTTCTTC. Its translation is CAISARNEQFF.

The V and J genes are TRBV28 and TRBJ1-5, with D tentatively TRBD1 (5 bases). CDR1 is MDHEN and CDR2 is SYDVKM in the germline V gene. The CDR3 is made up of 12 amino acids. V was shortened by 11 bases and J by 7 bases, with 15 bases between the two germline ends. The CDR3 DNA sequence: TGTGCCGCTGAGAGGGGAGAGCAGCCCCAGCATTTT. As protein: CAAERGEQPQHF.

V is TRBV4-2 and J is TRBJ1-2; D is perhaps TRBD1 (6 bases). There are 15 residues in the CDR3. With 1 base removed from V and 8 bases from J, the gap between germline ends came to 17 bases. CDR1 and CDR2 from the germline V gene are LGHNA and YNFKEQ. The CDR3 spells CASSQVARGGEGYTF. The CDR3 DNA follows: TGTGCCAGCAGCCAAGTAGCCAGGGGAGGCGAAGGCTACACCTTC.

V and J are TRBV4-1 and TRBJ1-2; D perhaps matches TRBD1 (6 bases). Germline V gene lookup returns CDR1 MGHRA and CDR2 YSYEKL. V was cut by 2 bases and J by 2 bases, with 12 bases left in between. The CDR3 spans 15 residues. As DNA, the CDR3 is TGCGCCAGCAGCCAACCTGGGACATCGAACTATGGCTACACCTTC. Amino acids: CASSQPGTSNYGYTF.

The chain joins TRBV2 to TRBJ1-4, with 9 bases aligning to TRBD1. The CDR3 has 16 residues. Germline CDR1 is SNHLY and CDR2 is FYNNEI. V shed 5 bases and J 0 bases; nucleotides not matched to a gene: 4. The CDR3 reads CASSPQGAATNEKLFF. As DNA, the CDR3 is TGTGCCAGCAGTCCACAGGGGGCCGCAACTAATGAAAAACTGTTTTTT.

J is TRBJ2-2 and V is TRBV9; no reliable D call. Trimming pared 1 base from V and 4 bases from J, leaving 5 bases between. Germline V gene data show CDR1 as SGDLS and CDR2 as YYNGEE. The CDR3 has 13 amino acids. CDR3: CASSVISTGELFF. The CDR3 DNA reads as TGTGCCAGCAGCGTAATAAGCACCGGGGAGCTGTTTTTT.

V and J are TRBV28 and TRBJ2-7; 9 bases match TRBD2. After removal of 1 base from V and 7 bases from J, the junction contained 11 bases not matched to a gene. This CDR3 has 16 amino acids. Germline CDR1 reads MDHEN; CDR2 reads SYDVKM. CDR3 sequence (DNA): TGTGCCAGCAGTTTATTCGATTGGCTAGCGGGGAGAGAGCAGTACTTC. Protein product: CASSLFDWLAGREQYF.

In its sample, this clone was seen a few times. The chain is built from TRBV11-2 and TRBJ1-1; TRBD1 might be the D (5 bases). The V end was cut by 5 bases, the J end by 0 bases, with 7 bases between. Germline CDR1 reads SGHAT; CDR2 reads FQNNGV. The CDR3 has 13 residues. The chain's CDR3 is CASSGRVNTEAFF. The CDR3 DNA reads TGTGCCAGCAGCGGCAGGGTGAACACTGAAGCTTTCTTT. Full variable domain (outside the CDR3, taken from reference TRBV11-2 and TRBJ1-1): EAGVAQSPRYKIIEKRQSVAFWCNPISGHATLYWYQQILGQGPKLLIQFQNNGVVDDSQLPKDRFSAERLKGVDSTLKIQPAKLEDSAVYLCASSGRVNTEAFFGQGTRLTVV.